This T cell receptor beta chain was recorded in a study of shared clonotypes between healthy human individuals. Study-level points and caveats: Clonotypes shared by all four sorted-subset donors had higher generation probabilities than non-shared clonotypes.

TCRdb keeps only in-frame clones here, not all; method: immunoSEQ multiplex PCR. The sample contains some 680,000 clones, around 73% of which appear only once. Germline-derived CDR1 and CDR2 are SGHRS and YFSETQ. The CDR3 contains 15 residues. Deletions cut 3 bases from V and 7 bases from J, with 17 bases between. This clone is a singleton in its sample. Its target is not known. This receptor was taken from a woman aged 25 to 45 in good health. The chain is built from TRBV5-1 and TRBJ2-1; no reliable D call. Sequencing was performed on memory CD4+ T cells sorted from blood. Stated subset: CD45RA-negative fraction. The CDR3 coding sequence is TGCGCCAGCAGCTCCAGAGCAAGACCGATAAATGAGCAGTTCTTC. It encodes CASSSRARPINEQFF.